This T cell receptor (beta chain) was identified in a study of Graves' ophthalmopathy and Graves' hyperthyroidism. At least ten counts were recorded for this clonotype. CDR1 is GTSNPN, CDR2 SVGIG, per germline (reference sequence). CDR3 length equals 16 residues. V was shortened by 0 bases and J by 4 bases, with 18 bases between the two germline ends. Beta-chain TCR CDR3 regions were amplified from RNA transcripts. HTBI primers served in a first-round RT-PCR, which a second-round multiplex PCR followed. TCRdb re-called the multiplex PCR reads through MiXCR, storing one row per CDR3 protein. The sample records about 200,000 distinct CDR3 sequences, around 30% being singletons.

V and J are TRBV30 and TRBJ1-2; D uncertain. The specimen was peripheral blood. This clonotype was sampled from a man aged 50 to 60 with Graves' ophthalmopathy. CDR3 nucleotide sequence: TGTGCCTGGAGTGTACGGTTCGGACTCTTCCCCTATGGCTACACCTTC. It is translated as CAWSVRFGLFPYGYTF.